This passage covers 2 T cell receptor beta chains from one sample sequenced in a study of blood T cell repertoires in COVID-19 (dated by TCRdb to the early 2020s). The library was obtained by the immunoSEQ multiplex PCR assay. TCRdb's version of the immuneACCESS table is confined to in-frame rearrangements and falls short of the full clone set. An unresolved V gene accounts for under half of the shortfall where checked; the remainder is of unknown origin. This sample is represented by about 80,000 clones; approximately 80% of them were singletons. The ten largest clones add up to approximately 12% of the sample. The sequenced sample consisted of peripheral blood. The receptors derive from a man at least 80 years old with acute or convalescent COVID-19.

This clone has only one observation. V is TRBV27 and J is TRBJ2-7; a weak D match, TRBD1 (5 bases). Trimming took off 2 bases at V and 5 bases at J, with 10 bases between the two ends. The CDR3 spans 13 residues. Germline CDR1 MNHEY, CDR2 SMNVEV (reference sequence). CDR3 protein: CASSLRGRNEQYF. CDR3 coding DNA: TGTGCCAGCAGTTTAAGGGGAAGGAACGAGCAGTACTTC.

There are a few counts of this clone. In nucleotides, the CDR3 is TGTGCCAGTAGTGACAGGAGCCATCAGCCCCAGCATTTT. It translates to CASSDRSHQPQHF. The chain recombines TRBV19 with TRBJ1-5; D might be TRBD1 (6 bases). V gave up 5 bases and J gave up 5 bases, with 10 bases separating them. CDR1 and CDR2 (germline): LNHDA, SQIVND (reference sequence). This CDR3 has 13 amino acids.